The sequence of this T cell receptor beta chain was determined in a study of shared clonotypes between healthy human individuals. Study information: There were three CD4 naive, three CD4 memory, two CD8 naive and one CD8 memory plates per donor. Overall study results and limits: The four-donor shared clonotypes exceeded non-shared clonotypes in generation probability, with non-shared ones scoring lower. A handful of donors shared roughly 5% of their naive CD4 clonotypes.

As regards this clone: Its matching antigen is unknown. A read error is the likely source, as a far larger clone sits one nucleotide away. Within the sample, other DNA sequences also encode this same CDR3.

Deep level was the assay's run setting. The table came from immunoSEQ multiplex PCR; TCRdb's copy has only in-frame clones and leaves some out. In the table there are about 1 million clones, 65% to 80% of which are singletons. Specimen: memory CD4+ T cells sorted from blood. Subset of the sample: CD45RA-negative fraction. This TCR was recovered from a man between 18 and 35 years old in good health.

The CDR3 DNA reads as TGTGCCAGCAGCCCAGGAGGCAGTAAACTTGACCTTAATGAAAAACTGTTTTTT. Translated, it gives CASSPGGSKLDLNEKLFF. The chain recombines TRBV4-2 with TRBJ1-4; no firm D call. Germline V gene sequence: CDR1 LGHNA, CDR2 YNFKEQ. Trimming pared 4 bases from V and 4 bases from J, leaving 22 bases between. The CDR3 contains 18 residues.